What follows are 21 T cell receptor beta chains derived from one specimen sequenced in a study of T cells expressing NK-cell markers. TCRdb re-called the 5' RACE reads, yielding one record per CDR3 amino acid sequence without DNA. The specimen's table records some 410,000 distinct CDR3 sequences. Material: blood T cells: a sorted CD56 or NKG2C T cell subset, CD4+ or CD8+ T cells, or bulk PBMC T cells (not recorded which). The source is a woman between 18 and 70 years old in good health.

V is TRBV7-2 and J is TRBJ2-5; TCRdb reports TRBD2, a call that lacks DNA to check it against. CDR1 is SGHTA and CDR2 is FQGNSA in the germline V gene. The CDR3 extends over 17 amino acids. CDR3 amino acids: CASSDPSLAGGQETQYF.

The V gene is TRBV20-1, the J gene TRBJ1-1. The CDR3 runs 14 residues. Per germline, CDR1 DFQATT and CDR2 SNEGSKA (reference sequence). Here the CDR3 reads CSAREASRDTEAFF.

The rearrangement joins TRBV7-2 to TRBJ2-1; there is no DNA to check the TCRdb D call of TRBD1. The CDR3 spans 16 residues. Germline V gives CDR1 SGHTA, CDR2 FQGNSA. The chain's CDR3 is CASSQRAGGPTDEQFF. The full variable domain, in which reference TRBV7-2 and TRBJ2-1 provide the parts outside the CDR3, is GAGVSQSPSNKVTEKGKDVELRCDPISGHTALYWYRQSLGQGLEFLIYFQGNSAPDKSGLPSDRFSAERTGGSVSTLTIQRTQQEDSAVYLCASSQRAGGPTDEQFFGPGTRLTVL.

The chain combines TRBV20-1 with TRBJ2-7. Germline loops: CDR1 DFQATT, CDR2 SNEGSKA (reference sequence). The CDR3 spans 11 residues. The CDR3 reads CSATAIGEQYF.

This chain uses TRBV29-1 with TRBJ2-7. The germline V gene has CDR1 SQVTM and CDR2 ANQGSEA. CDR3 length: 13 residues. The CDR3 protein is CSVSDRASYEQYF.

V and J are TRBV4-3 and TRBJ1-2; TCRdb picks TRBD1, but there is no DNA to check that call. The CDR3 extends over 15 amino acids. Germline CDR1 reads LGHNA; CDR2 reads YSLEER. CDR3 protein: CASSQVYAGGGGYTF.

V is TRBV29-1 and J is TRBJ2-2. Germline CDR1 reads SQVTM; CDR2 reads ANQGSEA. The CDR3 has 11 residues. CDR3: CSVVYTGELFF.

This chain joins TRBV7-2 and TRBJ1-1. The CDR3 loop spans 15 amino acids. The germline CDR1 and CDR2 sequences are SGHTA and FQGNSA. The CDR3 region is CASSPYVADNTEAFF. Full variable domain (outside the CDR3, taken from reference TRBV7-2 and TRBJ1-1): GAGVSQSPSNKVTEKGKDVELRCDPISGHTALYWYRQSLGQGLEFLIYFQGNSAPDKSGLPSDRFSAERTGGSVSTLTIQRTQQEDSAVYLCASSPYVADNTEAFFGQGTRLTVV.

The rearrangement links TRBV7-2 to TRBJ2-3; TCRdb gives TRBD1 as the D gene, but with no DNA this cannot be confirmed. Germline lookup yields CDR1 SGHTA and CDR2 FQGNSA. The CDR3 length is 14 residues. CDR3 sequence: CASSPPPNTDTQYF.

The chain uses TRBV7-9 and TRBJ1-1. The CDR3 is 13 residues long. Germline CDR1 reads SEHNR; CDR2 reads FQNEAQ (reference sequence). The CDR3 is CASSFGPEGRAFF.

This chain joins TRBV3-1 and TRBJ2-1; absent DNA, TCRdb's TRBD2 call cannot be checked. Looked up from germline, CDR1 is LGHDT and CDR2 is YNNKEL (reference sequence). CDR3 size: 15 residues. The CDR3 spells CASSQGLASFNEQFF.

CDR3: CASASLLAPEQFF. The chain employs TRBV5-1 and TRBJ2-1; TCRdb's D call, TRBD1, is unchecked because there is no DNA. Germline V gene data show CDR1 as SGHRS and CDR2 as YFSETQ. The CDR3 covers 13 residues. Looking up the rest from reference TRBV5-1 and TRBJ2-1 gives the full variable domain: KAGVTQTPRYLIKTRGQQVTLSCSPISGHRSVSWYQQTPGQGLQFLFEYFSETQRNKGNFPGRFSGRQFSNSRSEMNVSTLELGDSALYLCASASLLAPEQFFGPGTRLTVL.

This rearrangement joins TRBV6-2 or TRBV6-3 to TRBJ1-6. Germline V lookup: CDR1 MNHEY, CDR2 SVGEGT. The CDR3 loop spans 15 amino acids. The CDR3 reads CASSYPAVSPSPLHF.

The rearrangement uses TRBV20-1 and TRBJ1-4. Germline CDR1 DFQATT, CDR2 SNEGSKA (reference sequence). The CDR3 contains 12 residues. CDR3 in amino acids: CSASRLNEKLFF.

V gene TRBV20-1 combines with J gene TRBJ2-7; TCRdb names TRBD2, which stays unverified in the absence of DNA. The germline CDR1 and CDR2 sequences are DFQATT and SNEGSKA (reference sequence). The CDR3 has 14 residues. The CDR3 sequence is CSARVEAGGGEQYF.

The rearrangement links TRBV20-1 to TRBJ1-2. Germline lookup yields CDR1 DFQATT and CDR2 SNEGSKA (reference sequence). This CDR3 spans 11 amino acids. This CDR3 reads CSAGVWLGYTF.

The J gene is TRBJ1-1, the V gene TRBV24-1. Germline-derived CDR1 and CDR2 are KGHDR and SFDVKD. There are 14 residues in the CDR3. This CDR3 reads CATSRSGGNTEAFF.

CDR3 region: CASSSPGVAKNIQYF. J is TRBJ2-4 and V is TRBV5-1. Germline V gene data show CDR1 as SGHRS and CDR2 as YFSETQ. The CDR3 sequence is 15 residues long.

The chain joins TRBV30 to TRBJ1-2; TCRdb calls TRBD1, which cannot be checked without DNA. Germline V CDR1 and CDR2: GTSNPN, SVGIG (reference sequence). This CDR3 has 12 amino acids. CDR3: CAWSTGNYGYTF. The entire variable domain, with the rest obtained from reference TRBV30 and TRBJ1-2, is as follows: SQTIHQWPATLVQPVGSPLSLECTVEGTSNPNLYWYRQAAGRGLQLLFYSVGIGQISSEVPQNLSASRPQDRQFILSSKKLLLSDSGFYLCAWSTGNYGYTFGSGTRLTVV.

CDR3 amino acids: CASSQFPGLDSPLHF. V usage is TRBV4-3 and J usage is TRBJ1-6; with no DNA, the TCRdb D assignment of TRBD1 cannot be verified. Germline CDR1 is LGHNA and CDR2 is YSLEER. The CDR3 length is 15 residues.

This chain connects TRBV5-1 to TRBJ2-4; the TCRdb call, TRBD1, lacks DNA for checking. The CDR3 is 13 residues long. Germline CDR1 is SGHRS and CDR2 is YFSETQ. This CDR3 reads CASRAGQRDIQYF.